This T cell receptor beta chain is drawn from a study of cytomegalovirus exposure and HLA in healthy donors. The CDR3 consists of 14 residues. CDR1 MGHRA and CDR2 YSYEKL come from the germline V gene. PCR employed 60 Vbeta and 13 Jbeta primers. In the source study's methods: Later reanalysis found around 80 million unique TCR beta chains, about 10 million of them shared. Only in-frame clones appear in the TCRdb table, and some are missing; sequencing was by immunoSEQ multiplex PCR. D and trimming were read from the DNA, whereas the V and J calls and clone size are those reported in that table. Among roughly 150,000 clones listed, approximately 80% were seen once. Sampled while nominally healthy, donors likely had unrecorded immune exposures. On this clone: A junction boundary mismatches the germline segment, possibly from a read error.

Sequences were obtained from PBMCs. The chain recombines TRBV4-1 with TRBJ1-2; D uncertain. The source is a woman in her late teens or twenties in good health and CMV-seronegative. This CDR3 reads CASSKEDRLGGYTF. As DNA, the CDR3 is TGCGCCAGCAGCAAAGAAGATAGATTGGGCGGCTACACCTTC.